The 25 T cell receptor beta chains below were found in one sample sequenced in a study of graft-versus-host responses after intestinal transplantation. Intraepithelial and lamina propria lymphocytes were released after the graft tissue was processed. Here immunoSEQ multiplex PCR was the method, and the copy in TCRdb shows in-frame clones only, minus some. The repertoire holds some 66,000 clones, with 75% to 90% as singletons. Material: ileum tissue, obtained 350 to 400 days after transplant. The receptors stem from a human patient who received an intestinal transplant, so some T cells may come from the graft donor.

The chain combines TRBV5-6 with TRBJ2-3, with D possibly matching TRBD1 (7 bases). The V gene's germline CDR1 is SGHDT and CDR2 YYEEEE. V dropped 4 bases and J dropped 5 bases, with 11 bases sitting between them. The CDR3 has 13 amino acids. The CDR3 sequence: CASSRGRGDTQYF. The DNA for the CDR3 is TGTGCCAGCAGCAGGGGGCGGGGAGATACGCAGTATTTT.

The rearrangement links TRBV6-6 to TRBJ1-6; 9 positions match TRBD1. After removal of 2 bases from V and 6 bases from J, the junction contained 5 bases not matched to a gene. In germline, CDR1 is MNHNY, CDR2 SVGAGI (reference sequence). The CDR3 sequence is 16 residues long. The CDR3 sequence is CASSYPGQGFNSPLHF. CDR3 sequence (DNA): TGTGCCAGCAGTTACCCGGGACAGGGATTTAATTCACCCCTCCACTTT.

The chain employs TRBV19 and TRBJ2-1, with 10 bases lining up with TRBD2. The CDR3 has 17 amino acids. The V gene end was trimmed by 9 bases and the J gene end by 5 bases; junction bases not matched to a gene: 16. Germline V gene sequence: CDR1 LNHDA, CDR2 SQIVND (reference sequence). The CDR3 reads CARLLAGRPVPNNEQFF. CDR3 DNA sequence: TGTGCCAGATTACTAGCGGGACGTCCCGTACCCAACAATGAGCAGTTCTTC.

V and J are TRBV19 and TRBJ1-1, with a possible D match to TRBD1 (5 bases). The germline V and J ends were trimmed by 6 bases and 0 bases, with 11 bases remaining between them. CDR1 is LNHDA, CDR2 SQIVND, per germline (reference sequence). CDR3 length equals 14 residues. CDR3 loop: CASRVVGVNTEAFF. DNA for the CDR3: TGTGCCAGTAGGGTGGTAGGGGTGAACACTGAAGCTTTCTTT. Together with reference TRBV19 and TRBJ1-1, the CDR3 gives the full variable domain: DGGITQSPKYLFRKEGQNVTLSCEQNLNHDAMYWYRQDPGQGLRLIYYSQIVNDFQKGDIAEGYSVSREKKESFPLTVTSAQKNPTAFYLCASRVVGVNTEAFFGQGTRLTVV.

The V gene is TRBV30, the J gene TRBJ2-7; D is possibly TRBD2 (6 bases). V lost 2 bases, J lost 5 bases, and 7 bases lay in between. This CDR3 comprises 11 residues. Germline assignment: CDR1 GTSNPN and CDR2 SVGIG (reference sequence). The CDR3 region is CAWSRRDEQYF. The CDR3 DNA reads TGTGCCTGGAGTCGGAGGGACGAGCAGTACTTC.

V and J are TRBV6-4 and TRBJ2-1; D is uncertain. From germline, CDR1 is MRHNA and CDR2 SNTAGT. V was trimmed by 3 bases and J by 5 bases, leaving 8 bases between them. This CDR3 has 13 amino acids. CDR3 nucleotides: TGTGCCAGCAGTGAATATGGGGACAATGAGCAGTTCTTC. It specifies CASSEYGDNEQFF.

The chain joins TRBV6-5 to TRBJ2-7; 10 nucleotides match TRBD1. Germline V gene data show CDR1 as MNHEY and CDR2 as SVGAGI. This CDR3 contains 14 residues. V shed 6 bases, J shed 3 bases, and the junction held 5 bases outside the gene matches. DNA for the CDR3: TGTGCCAGCAGCACGACAGGGGGCCACTACGAGCAGTACTTC. Its translation: CASSTTGGHYEQYF.

The gene calls are TRBV28 and TRBJ1-2; weak D call: TRBD1 (5 bases). This CDR3 has 14 residues. The germline V and J ends were trimmed by 3 bases and 0 bases, with 8 bases remaining between them. Germline V gene sequence: CDR1 MDHEN, CDR2 SYDVKM. The CDR3 sequence is CASSFLTANYGYTF. The CDR3 DNA follows: TGTGCCAGCAGTTTCCTGACAGCTAACTATGGCTACACCTTC.

V gene TRBV4-1 combines with J gene TRBJ1-2, with 9 nucleotides matching TRBD1. The CDR3 contains 15 residues. V dropped 1 base and J dropped 9; count of bases not matched to a gene: 9. Germline CDR1 reads MGHRA; CDR2 reads YSYEKL. CDR3 amino acids: CASSQVRTGDRCYTF. The CDR3 bases are TGCGCCAGCAGCCAAGTTCGGACAGGGGATAGATGCTACACCTTC.

The CDR3 sequence: CASSPGFSGANVLTF. CDR3 bases: TGCGCCAGCAGTCCCGGGTTCTCTGGGGCCAACGTCCTGACTTTC. The rearrangement links TRBV23-1 to TRBJ2-6; no reliable D call. TRBV23-1 is an open reading frame, and its role is uncertain. Trimming took off 4 bases at V and 0 bases at J, with 7 bases between the two ends. The CDR3 loop spans 15 amino acids.

This clone was picked up a small number of times. The chain links TRBV12-5 to TRBJ1-1; TRBD1 agrees at 9 bases. Germline CDR1 is LGHNT and CDR2 is FRNRAP. The CDR3 totals 13 residues. Trimming took 3 bases from V and 8 from J; bases not matched to a gene: 4. This CDR3 reads CASGFMGQGEAFF. The DNA for the CDR3 is TGTGCTAGTGGTTTCATGGGACAGGGCGAAGCTTTCTTT.

V is TRBV15 and J is TRBJ1-1; 9 bases agree with TRBD1. The ends lost 1 base at V and 6 bases at J; junction bases unmatched: 3. Germline CDR1 reads LNHNV; CDR2 reads YYDKDF (reference sequence). This CDR3 region has 14 residues. The CDR3: CATSRVQGAAEAFF. The CDR3 region has the DNA TGTGCCACCAGCAGAGTACAGGGGGCGGCTGAAGCTTTCTTT.

J is TRBJ1-1 and V is TRBV6-5; D unclear. Trimming removed 3 bases at V and 2 bases at J, with 7 bases between. The germline V gene encodes CDR1 MNHEY and CDR2 SVGAGI. This CDR3 contains 13 residues. Written as DNA, the CDR3 is TGTGCCAGCAGTTATCGGCCTAACACTGAAGCTTTCTTT. It yields the protein CASSYRPNTEAFF.

V gene TRBV6-5 combines with J gene TRBJ2-3; tentatively, D is TRBD2 (5 bases). This CDR3 contains 12 residues. Germline loops: CDR1 MNHEY, CDR2 SVGAGI. V was shortened by 5 bases and J by 3 bases, with 6 bases between the two germline ends. The CDR3 loop reads CASSTRTDTQYF. The CDR3 coding sequence is TGTGCCAGCAGTACTAGGACAGATACGCAGTATTTT.

The J gene is TRBJ2-4, the V gene TRBV5-6; the D gene could be TRBD1 or TRBD2 (5 bases each). Germline V lookup: CDR1 SGHDT, CDR2 YYEEEE. V lost 2 bases to trimming and J lost 7 bases, with 19 bases between them. This CDR3 contains 16 residues. The CDR3 spells CASSFPGPPEGNIQYF. CDR3 bases: TGTGCCAGCAGCTTCCCGGGACCGCCCGAGGGTAACATTCAGTACTTC.

As concerns this clone: The sample has other DNA sequences that encode this CDR3 too. The chain uses TRBV14 and TRBJ2-7, with D unresolved. CDR3 length equals 14 residues. CDR1 and CDR2 from the germline V gene are SGHDN and FVKESK. Trimming stripped 4 bases from V and 0 bases from J, with 10 bases between. CDR3 sequence (DNA): TGTGCCAGCAGCCTATCCGCTCTCTCCTACGAGCAGTACTTC. Protein: CASSLSALSYEQYF.

The J gene is TRBJ2-3, the V gene TRBV28; D is undetermined. CDR1 and CDR2 (germline): MDHEN, SYDVKM. This CDR3 is 12 amino acids long. The V and J ends lost 2 bases and 5 bases respectively, with 5 bases between them. The CDR3 DNA is TGTGCCAGCAGTTTACAGGAAGATACGCAGTATTTT. Residues: CASSLQEDTQYF.

The V and J genes are TRBV7-9 and TRBJ2-2; no definite D call. Germline V CDR1 and CDR2: SEHNR, FQNEAQ (reference sequence). This CDR3 has 12 residues. V lost 3 bases and J 5 bases, leaving 4 bases between the germline ends. Written as DNA, the CDR3 is TGTGCCAGCAGCTTGGGGACCGGGGAGCTGTTTTTT. This codes for CASSLGTGELFF.

Only one count was recorded for this clone. In nucleotides, the CDR3 is TGTGCCAGCAGGTCCGGGACAGGGAGCAATCAGCCCCAGCATTTT. As protein: CASRSGTGSNQPQHF. The chain joins TRBV6-5 to TRBJ1-5; TRBD1 matches 9 bases. From germline, CDR1 is MNHEY and CDR2 SVGAGI. The CDR3 is 15 amino acids. V trimming: 6 bases; J trimming: 1 base; junction bases outside the gene matches: 4.

This rearrangement joins TRBV14 to TRBJ2-3; D is unresolved. CDR1 is SGHDN, CDR2 FVKESK, per germline. There are 15 residues in the CDR3. V lost 0 bases, J lost 1 base, and 8 bases lay in between. The CDR3 DNA reads TGTGCCAGCAGCCAAGAAAACGGCCGCACAGATACGCAGTATTTT. It encodes CASSQENGRTDTQYF.

This rearrangement joins TRBV6-1 to TRBJ1-6; 7 nucleotides match TRBD1. The CDR3 totals 15 residues. Germline trimming cut 8 bases from V and 6 bases from J; bases unmatched to any gene: 10. Looked up from germline, CDR1 is MNHNS and CDR2 is SASEGT. The CDR3 reads CASHRQGRANSPLHF. CDR3 nucleotides: TGTGCCAGCCATCGACAGGGAAGGGCTAATTCACCCCTCCACTTT.

CDR3 sequence reads: CASSEGSALNGELFF. In nucleotides, the CDR3 is TGTGCCAGCAGCGAGGGGTCTGCCCTAAACGGGGAGCTGTTTTTT. The chain links TRBV9 to TRBJ2-2, with D maybe TRBD1 (5 bases). V shed 3 bases and J shed 7 bases, with 16 bases lying between them. Germline V gene lookup returns CDR1 SGDLS and CDR2 YYNGEE. CDR3 length: 15 amino acids.

In nucleotides, the CDR3 is TGTGCCAGCAGTTATGCTTGGCAGGATAGCCCCCTCCACTTT. Amino acids: CASSYAWQDSPLHF. This chain uses TRBV6-5 with TRBJ1-6; D remains ambiguous. CDR1 is MNHEY and CDR2 is SVGAGI in the germline V gene. V was shortened by 3 bases and J by 13 bases, with 16 bases between the two germline ends. This CDR3 is built from 14 residues.

V is TRBV7-3 and J is TRBJ2-1; 7 bases agree with TRBD2. The V gene's germline CDR1 is SGHTA and CDR2 FQGTGA. The CDR3 is 16 residues long. The trim removed 0 bases at V and 4 bases at J, leaving 6 bases unmatched. The CDR3 region is CASSLTSGRDYNEQFF. The CDR3 bases are TGTGCCAGCAGCTTAACGAGTGGGAGGGATTACAATGAGCAGTTCTTC.

The chain links TRBV6-1 to TRBJ2-7, with 7 bases identical to TRBD1. The CDR3 consists of 15 residues. Trimming took 5 bases from V and 0 from J; bases not matched to a gene: 7. CDR1 is MNHNS, CDR2 SASEGT, per germline. CDR3 region: CASSLRTGGSYEQYF. The CDR3 DNA reads TGTGCCAGCAGTTTAAGGACAGGAGGCTCCTACGAGCAGTACTTC.